This TCR beta chain was found in a study of blood T cell repertoires in COVID-19. The repertoire was sequenced with immunoSEQ multiplex PCR; TCRdb's copy has only in-frame clones and lacks some. The sample includes roughly 200,000 clones, more than 70% of them seen just once. The CDR3 is 15 residues long. Germline-derived CDR1 and CDR2 are SGDLS and YYNGEE. J gave up 1 base and V 1 base, and 5 bases lay outside the gene matches. The chain is built from TRBV9 and TRBJ2-7; 7 positions match TRBD1. This receptor was obtained from a man aged 40-49 years with acute COVID-19. Sequences were obtained from PBMCs or T cells enriched from blood (not recorded which). The CDR3 loop is CASSVRDSLSYEQYF. The CDR3 bases are TGTGCCAGCAGCGTACGGGACAGCCTTTCCTACGAGCAGTACTTC.